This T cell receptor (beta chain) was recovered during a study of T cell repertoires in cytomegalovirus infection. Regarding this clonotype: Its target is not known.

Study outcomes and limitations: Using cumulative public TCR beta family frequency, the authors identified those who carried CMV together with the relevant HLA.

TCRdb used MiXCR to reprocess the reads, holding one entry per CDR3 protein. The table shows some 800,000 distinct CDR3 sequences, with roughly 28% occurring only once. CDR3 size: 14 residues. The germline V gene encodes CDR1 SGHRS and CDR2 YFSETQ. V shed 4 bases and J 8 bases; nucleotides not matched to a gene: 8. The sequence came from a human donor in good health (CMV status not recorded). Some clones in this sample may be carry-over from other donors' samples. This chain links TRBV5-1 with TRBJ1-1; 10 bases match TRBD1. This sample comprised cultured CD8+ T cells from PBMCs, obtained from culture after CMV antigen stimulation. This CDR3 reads CASSPGQGFPEAFF. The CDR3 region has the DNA TGCGCCAGCAGCCCGGGACAGGGGTTTCCCGAAGCTTTCTTT.